The T cell receptor beta chain under discussion was sequenced for a study of graft-versus-host responses after intestinal transplantation. TCRdb's copy holds only in-frame clones and misses some; the assay was immunoSEQ multiplex PCR. The repertoire holds 90,000 to 120,000 clones, with roughly 90% as singletons. About this clone: Its antigen remains unknown.

This sequence was found in a human donor who received an intestinal transplant. The specimen comprised unstimulated CD4+ T cells sorted from spleen or lymph node cells, sampled before intestinal transplant.

The CDR3 DNA sequence: TGTGCCGCTGGTAAGACTAGGGGATACGAGCAGTACTTC. Encoded protein: CAAGKTRGYEQYF. V usage is TRBV6-1 and J usage is TRBJ2-7; possible D gene TRBD2, 6 bases. CDR3 length equals 13 residues. From germline, CDR1 is MNHNS and CDR2 SASEGT. Trimming left V 11 bases short and J 4 bases short, with 18 bases between.